What follows describes a single T cell receptor beta chain. What it recognizes is unknown. All donors were Caucasian adults living in Nashville, Tennessee. Partitioning of CD4+ cells yielded a CD45RA+ naive subset and a CD45RA-negative memory subset. This entry belongs to a study of shared clonotypes between healthy human individuals. The study, taken as a whole, reports: Generally, estimated richness proved larger in naive subsets than it did in memory subsets. Although depth was large, rarefaction showed that sequencing of the sorted subsets was incomplete.

The table came from immunoSEQ multiplex PCR; TCRdb's copy has only in-frame clones and leaves some out. The repertoire holds more than 1.2 million clones, with 97% to 99% as singletons. Germline CDR1 reads MGHDK; CDR2 reads SYGVNS. Germline trimming cut 5 bases from V and 6 bases from J; bases unmatched to any gene: 11. The CDR3 runs to 16 residues. The chain uses TRBV25-1 and TRBJ2-3; 10 bases are a match to TRBD1. The clonotype originates from a man aged 25 to 40 in good health. The source material was naive CD4+ T cells sorted from blood. Sample subset: CD45RA+ positively selected. This CDR3 is CASSKRGGTGVDTQYF. CDR3 coding DNA: TGTGCCAGCAGTAAGAGAGGAGGGACAGGGGTGGATACGCAGTATTTT.